This T cell receptor (beta chain) is from a study of control samples from healthy donors and cancer patients. Assay used: immunoSEQ multiplex PCR; TCRdb lists only in-frame clones, some missing. The table lists 100,000 or so clones, roughly 89% of them singletons. Germline CDR1 and CDR2: LGHDT and YNNKEL (reference sequence). V lost 2 bases and J 2 bases, leaving 9 bases between the germline ends. CDR3 size: 14 residues. Sample: blood. This sequence originates from a man aged 25-40 years in good health. The J gene is TRBJ1-1, the V gene TRBV3-1 (or the pseudogene TRBV3-2); no firm D call. CDR3 nucleotides: TGTGCCAGCAGCCAAAGGGCCCCCAACACTGAAGCTTTCTTT. Residues: CASSQRAPNTEAFF.